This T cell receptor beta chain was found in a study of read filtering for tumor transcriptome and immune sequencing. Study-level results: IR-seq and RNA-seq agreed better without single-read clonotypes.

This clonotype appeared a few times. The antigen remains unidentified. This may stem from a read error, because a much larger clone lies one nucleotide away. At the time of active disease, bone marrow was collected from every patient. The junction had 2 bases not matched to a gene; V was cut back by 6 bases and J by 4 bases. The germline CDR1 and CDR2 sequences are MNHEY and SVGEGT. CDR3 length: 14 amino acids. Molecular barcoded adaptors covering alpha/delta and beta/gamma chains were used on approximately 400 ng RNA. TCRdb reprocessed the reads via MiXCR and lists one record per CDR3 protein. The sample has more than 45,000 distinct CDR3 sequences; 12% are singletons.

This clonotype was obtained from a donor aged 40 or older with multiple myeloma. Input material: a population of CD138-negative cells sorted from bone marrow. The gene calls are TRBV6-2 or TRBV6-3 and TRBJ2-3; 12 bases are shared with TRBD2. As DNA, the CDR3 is TGTGCCAGCAGGGCTAGCGGGGGGGCAGATACGCAGTATTTT. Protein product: CASRASGGADTQYF.